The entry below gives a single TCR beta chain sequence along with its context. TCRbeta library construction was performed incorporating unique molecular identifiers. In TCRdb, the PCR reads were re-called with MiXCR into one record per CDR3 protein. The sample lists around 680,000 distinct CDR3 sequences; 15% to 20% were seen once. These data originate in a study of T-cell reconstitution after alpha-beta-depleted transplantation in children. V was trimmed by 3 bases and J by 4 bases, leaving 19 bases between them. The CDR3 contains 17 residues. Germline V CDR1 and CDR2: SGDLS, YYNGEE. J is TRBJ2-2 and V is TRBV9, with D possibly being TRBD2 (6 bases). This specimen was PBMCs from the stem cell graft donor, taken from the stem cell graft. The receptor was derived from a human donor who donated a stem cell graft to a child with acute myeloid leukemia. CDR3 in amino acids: CASSAGTHLGSTGELFF. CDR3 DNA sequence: TGTGCCAGCAGCGCCGGGACGCACCTCGGGAGCACCGGGGAGCTGTTTTTT.